This T cell receptor beta chain was recorded in a study of CXCR3-negative and CXCR3-positive naive CD8 T cells. Study details: Libraries each contributed about 1.5 +/- 0.3 million TRB reads, for around 150 million in total.

The libraries of TRB cDNA were constructed through 5' RACE using UMI labels. One entry per CDR3 protein, without DNA, is what TCRdb gives after re-calling the 5' RACE reads. The sample includes roughly 100,000 distinct CDR3 sequences. The germline gives CDR1 LGHDT, CDR2 YNNKEL (reference sequence). The CDR3 runs to 14 residues. Worth noting for this clonotype: No antigen is known for it.

Notes on the study in general: Whereas both naive subsets had comparably high diversity, memory CD8+ cells had much lower diversity.

CD45RO-CCR7+CD27+CD95- expression identified naive CD8+ T cells. This clonotype originated in a human donor in good health. Some clones in this sample may be carry-over from other donors' samples. The specimen sequenced was naive CXCR3- CD8+ T cells from blood. Subset specified: CD45RO-CCR7+CD27+CD95- naive CD8+ T cells lacking CXCR3 (TNR3-). The rearrangement joins TRBV3-1 to TRBJ2-1; TCRdb designates TRBD1, a call that cannot be tested without DNA. The CDR3 spells CASSQDWGGTEQFF.